This TCR beta chain was identified during a study of blood T cell repertoires in COVID-19. As for the study in general: Donors in the United States, Italy and Spain gave samples during acute or convalescent COVID-19. The cDNA or gDNA used as material had been derived from T cells, B-cell-depleted T cells, or PBMCs.

The V gene's germline CDR1 is SGHNT and CDR2 YENEEA. The CDR3 has 15 residues. After removal of 2 bases from V and 6 bases from J, the junction contained 5 bases not matched to a gene. In the authors' workflow: Reference gene primer amplification gave nucleated cell count estimates. Sequenced by immunoSEQ multiplex PCR; TCRdb stores in-frame clones only, minus some. The V and J calls and clone size are taken from that table; D and trimming were inferred from the DNA. The repertoire holds more than 85,000 clones, with roughly 80% as singletons. This clone showed up just once. This sequence was found in an older woman with acute or convalescent COVID-19. Sample: peripheral blood. The gene calls are TRBV11-3 and TRBJ2-2, with 8 bases aligning to TRBD2. For the CDR3, the DNA is TGTGCCAGCAGCTTAAGGCGGGGGGCCCCCGGGGAGCTGTTTTTT. It translates to CASSLRRGAPGELFF.